A single sample is the source of the 5 T cell receptor beta chains below, sequenced in a study of tumor and adjacent non-tumor tissue in lung cancer. No cell sorting was done before RNA was extracted from the tissue. A modified ARM-PCR protocol with three rounds of nested PCR amplified TCRbeta. TCRdb recomputed calls from the multiplex PCR reads with MiXCR, one row per CDR3 protein. The data contain roughly 220,000 distinct CDR3 sequences, 71% of them seen just once; the ten biggest clones take up approximately 25%. Input material: lung tumor tissue. The source of these receptors is a man in his sixties with non-small cell lung cancer.

The V gene is TRBV6-6, the J gene TRBJ1-2, with TRBD1 as a possible D gene (6 bases). Germline-derived CDR1 and CDR2 are MNHNY and SVGAGI (reference sequence). With 6 bases removed from V and 8 bases from J, the gap between germline ends came to 16 bases. This CDR3 spans 13 amino acids. CDR3 bases: TGTGCCAGCAGATCTAAGTCAGGGGCCGGCTACACCTTC. As protein: CASRSKSGAGYTF.

Note on this clonotype: The junction differs from germline at one of its ends, possibly a read error. The rearrangement joins TRBV10-1 to TRBJ1-1; D gene uncertain. CDR3 length equals 13 residues. The germline V gene has CDR1 WNHNN and CDR2 SYGVQD (reference sequence). For the CDR3, the DNA is TGCGCCAGCAATGAGTATTCGTCGCGGGAAGCTTTCTTT. Translated: CASNEYSSREAFF.

In regard to this clonotype: An end of the junction does not agree with germline; a read error may underlie this. This chain uses TRBV28 with TRBJ2-4; D is unclear. Looked up from germline, CDR1 is MDHEN and CDR2 is SYDVKM. This CDR3 spans 19 amino acids. This chain's CDR3 is CTSSSQVVNRQIAKNIQYF. The CDR3 DNA sequence: TGTACCAGCAGCTCTCAGGTGGTTAACCGCCAAATAGCCAAAAACATTCAGTACTTC.

About this clonotype itself: At one of its ends the junction is not consistent with the germline gene, which may arise from a read error. This chain links TRBV20-1 with TRBJ2-3, with 8 positions matching TRBD2. Germline V gene sequence: CDR1 DFQATT, CDR2 SNEGSKA (reference sequence). This CDR3 contains 14 residues. The CDR3 loop is CSAWISGKSDTQYF. CDR3 sequence (DNA): TGCAGTGCTTGGATTAGCGGGAAATCAGATACTCAGTATTTT.

This chain uses TRBV6-2 or TRBV6-3 with TRBJ1-1, with TRBD1 as a possible D gene (5 bases). V lost 6 bases and J 4 bases, leaving 15 bases between the germline ends. From germline, CDR1 is MNHEY and CDR2 SVGEGT. This CDR3 is 14 amino acids long. CDR3 sequence: CASRVSGTGTEAFF. Written as DNA, the CDR3 is TGTGCCAGCAGAGTCTCAGGGACGGGCACTGAAGCTTTCTTT.